This TCR beta chain was obtained from a study of blood T cell repertoires in COVID-19. The CDR3 consists of 13 residues. V dropped 6 bases and J dropped 7 bases, with 13 bases sitting between them. Germline values: CDR1 KGHSH, CDR2 LQKENI. Sequencing used immunoSEQ multiplex PCR; TCRdb keeps in-frame clones, though not all of them. The table lists under 200,000 clones, about 82% of them singletons. This rearrangement joins TRBV18 to TRBJ2-1; TRBD2 might be the D (5 bases). Sample: peripheral blood. The TCR was taken from a man in his 70s with active or convalescent COVID-19. CDR3: CASSASSWNEQFF. In DNA form, the CDR3 reads TGTGCCAGCTCGGCTAGCAGTTGGAATGAGCAGTTCTTC.